The next 15 T cell receptor beta chains were all read from a single sample in a study of OX40 agonist ivuxolimab in advanced cancers. Here immunoSEQ multiplex PCR was the method, and the copy in TCRdb shows in-frame clones only, minus some. The data contain under 70,000 clones, around 87% of them seen just once; the ten biggest clones take up more than 9.5%. The sample in question was CD4+ or CD8+ T cells sorted from blood, obtained in a trial of the OX40 agonist ivuxolimab. These receptors all stem from an adult with an advanced solid tumor such as melanoma, head and neck, liver or kidney cancer.

This chain joins TRBV6-5 and TRBJ2-2; no definite D call. The CDR3 totals 12 residues. The ends were cut back, 4 bases at V and 5 bases at J, with 5 bases in the middle. CDR1 MNHEY and CDR2 SVGAGI come from the germline V gene. CDR3 amino acids: CASSWGTGELFF. The CDR3 nucleotides read TGTGCCAGCAGTTGGGGAACCGGGGAGCTGTTTTTT.

The chain combines TRBV27 with TRBJ1-5, with 8 positions matching TRBD1. Germline assignment: CDR1 MNHEY and CDR2 SMNVEV (reference sequence). J gave up 4 bases and V 4 bases, and 3 bases lay outside the gene matches. The CDR3 sequence is 14 residues long. In nucleotides, the CDR3 is TGTGCCAGCAGTTCAGGACAGGGTAATCAGCCCCAGCATTTT. This encodes CASSSGQGNQPQHF.

This clone has only a few counts. The chain carries TRBV27 and TRBJ1-2, with D perhaps matching TRBD1 (5 bases). Trimming took 5 bases from V and 4 from J, leaving 14 bases between them. In germline, CDR1 is MNHEY, CDR2 SMNVEV (reference sequence). The CDR3 is made up of 14 amino acids. CDR3 nucleotides: TGTGCCAGCAGTAGGGGCCTGCCTGGCTATGGCTACACCTTC. Amino acids: CASSRGLPGYGYTF.

This clone was seen only a few times. The chain has TRBV7-2 and TRBJ1-2; D remains unclear. The ends were cut back, 1 base at V and 4 bases at J, with 7 bases in the middle. This CDR3 region has 13 residues. Germline V gene data show CDR1 as SGHTA and CDR2 as FQGNSA. CDR3 nucleotides: TGTGCCAGCAGCTTAGGAATCAGCTATGGCTACACCTTC. It translates to CASSLGISYGYTF.

The chain couples TRBV6-6 to TRBJ1-2; D uncertain. Germline loops: CDR1 MNHNY, CDR2 SVGAGI (reference sequence). This CDR3 comprises 11 residues. V shed 5 bases and J shed 5 bases, with 6 bases lying between them. CDR3 amino acids: CASSPQYGYTF. CDR3 coding DNA: TGTGCCAGCAGTCCCCAGTATGGCTACACCTTC.

This clone was counted a few times. The chain carries TRBV9 and TRBJ1-4; D is ambiguous. CDR1 and CDR2 (germline): SGDLS, YYNGEE. The CDR3 runs to 13 residues. V was pared by 4 bases and J by 7 bases, with 11 bases between. CDR3 region: CASSPTVGEKLFF. CDR3 DNA: TGTGCCAGCAGCCCCACCGTGGGTGAAAAACTGTTTTTT. The full variable domain, in which reference TRBV9 and TRBJ1-4 provide the parts outside the CDR3, is DSGVTQTPKHLITATGQRVTLRCSPRSGDLSVYWYQQSLDQGLQFLIQYYNGEERAKGNILERFSAQQFPDLHSELNLSSLELGDSALYFCASSPTVGEKLFFGSGTQLSVL.

V gene TRBV29-1 combines with J gene TRBJ1-6, with D possibly TRBD1 on 6 matching bases. The ends were cut back, 4 bases at V and 8 bases at J, with 12 bases in the middle. Germline lookup yields CDR1 SQVTM and CDR2 ANQGSEA. The CDR3 consists of 13 residues. The DNA of the CDR3 is TGCAGCGTTGGAGCAGGGGAGGATTCACCCCTCCACTTT. It encodes CSVGAGEDSPLHF.

The genes are TRBV6-5 and TRBJ1-1; D gene unclear. This CDR3 is 12 amino acids long. Germline V gene sequence: CDR1 MNHEY, CDR2 SVGAGI. V was shortened by 8 bases and J by 3 bases, with 10 bases between the two germline ends. The CDR3 DNA reads TGTGCCAGCGTTGCCGGGGACACTGAAGCTTTCTTT. It yields the protein CASVAGDTEAFF.

The table lists this clone with a count of one. This chain joins TRBV5-4 and TRBJ2-3; no firm D call. Per the germline V gene, CDR1 is SGHNT and CDR2 is YYREEE (reference sequence). CDR3 length equals 15 residues. The V and J ends lost 7 bases and 1 base respectively, with 16 bases between them. The CDR3 region is CASLNHNSRTDTQYF. The CDR3 region has the DNA TGTGCCAGCTTGAATCATAATTCCCGCACAGATACGCAGTATTTT. Looking up the rest from reference TRBV5-4 and TRBJ2-3 gives the full variable domain: ETGVTQSPTHLIKTRGQQVTLRCSSQSGHNTVSWYQQALGQGPQFIFQYYREEENGRGNFPPRFSGLQFPNYSSELNVNALELDDSALYLCASLNHNSRTDTQYFGPGTRLTVL.

V is TRBV7-9 and J is TRBJ1-5, with 7 bases that match TRBD1. The CDR3 loop spans 16 amino acids. V lost 4 bases, J lost 4 bases, and 10 bases stayed unmatched. The germline CDR1 and CDR2 sequences are SEHNR and FQNEAQ (reference sequence). CDR3 sequence (DNA): TGTGCCAGCAGCTCATCAGACAGGGTAGTGAATCAGCCCCAGCATTTT. It encodes CASSSSDRVVNQPQHF.

This sequence joins TRBV27 and TRBJ1-2; D possibly corresponds to TRBD1 (5 bases). There are 14 residues in the CDR3. V lost 3 bases to trimming and J lost 2 bases, with 10 bases between them. CDR1 MNHEY and CDR2 SMNVEV come from the germline V gene (reference sequence). The CDR3 DNA is TGTGCCAGCAGTTTGCAGGGCGGGAACTATGGCTACACCTTC. Translated, it gives CASSLQGGNYGYTF.

The gene calls are TRBV5-4 and TRBJ1-1, with a tentative D call TRBD1 (5 bases). Germline CDR1 is SGHNT and CDR2 is YYREEE (reference sequence). This CDR3 region has 15 residues. V gave up 3 bases and J gave up 4 bases, with 16 bases separating them. The CDR3 is CASSSSDGRGTEAFF. In DNA form, the CDR3 reads TGTGCCAGCAGCTCCTCCGACGGGAGGGGCACTGAAGCTTTCTTT.

The chain is built from TRBV5-4 and TRBJ1-5; possibly TRBD1 for D (5 bases). From germline, CDR1 is SGHNT and CDR2 YYREEE (reference sequence). The CDR3 runs to 15 residues. V lost 2 bases, J lost 1 base, and 10 bases lay in between. Written as DNA, the CDR3 is TGTGCCAGCAGCTTAGTCTCAGGGAGCAATCAGCCCCAGCATTTT. Amino acids: CASSLVSGSNQPQHF.

The chain joins TRBV19 to TRBJ2-2, with TRBD1 matching over 9 bases. CDR1 is LNHDA, CDR2 SQIVND, per germline (reference sequence). This CDR3 has 14 amino acids. The J segment lost 7 bases and the V segment lost 5 bases, leaving 5 bases of the junction unmatched. The CDR3 DNA reads as TGTGCCAGTAGTTTACAGGGGGCTGTCGGGGAGCTGTTTTTT. Amino acid sequence: CASSLQGAVGELFF.

The rearrangement uses TRBV18 and TRBJ1-1; maybe TRBD1 (6 bases). The V and J ends lost 6 bases and 4 bases respectively, with 12 bases between them. This CDR3 is built from 13 residues. Germline V gives CDR1 KGHSH, CDR2 LQKENI. The CDR3 region is CASSTGSRTEAFF. The CDR3 region has the DNA TGTGCCAGCTCCACAGGGAGCCGCACTGAAGCTTTCTTT.